The T cell receptor beta chain described here comes from a study of graft-versus-host responses after intestinal transplantation. Study in general: Every one of the recipients received anti-thymocyte globulin induction and afterwards took tacrolimus and steroids for around 3 years.

In its sample, this clone was seen a few times. The antigen is undetermined. General study points: GvH clones were identified in recipient marrow, with some first appearing in ileum or blood.

The authors processed graft tissue to release intraepithelial and lamina propria lymphocytes. The data were produced by immunoSEQ multiplex PCR, yet TCRdb's version contains in-frame clones alone and is incomplete. The sample has 3,000 to 4,000 clones; over 55% are singletons. The clonotype was recovered from a human patient who received an intestinal transplant, so some T cells may come from the graft donor. Sequences were derived from ileum tissue, sampled 1018 days after intestinal transplantation.

The CDR3 region is CASSDPGINIQYF. CDR3 sequence (DNA): TGCGCCAGCAGTGACCCAGGGATAAACATTCAGTACTTC. The rearrangement joins TRBV10-1 to TRBJ2-4; D might be TRBD1 (5 bases). The CDR3 spans 13 residues. Germline V gives CDR1 WNHNN, CDR2 SYGVQD (reference sequence). Trimming stripped 3 bases from V and 6 bases from J, with 9 bases between.